The clone carrying this TCR beta chain was picked up many times. The target antigen is unknown. The data were obtained in a study of T cells after yellow fever vaccination. Turning to the study itself: Some fractions had low cell numbers, and these were prepared with SMART-Seq v4 Ultra Low Input.

This CDR3 region has 11 residues. Germline CDR1 is LGHDT and CDR2 is YNNKEL (reference sequence). V was clipped by 8 bases and J by 5 bases, with 9 bases between them. Overall study findings and caveats: Though it reached lower strength, the secondary response hit its peak faster, day 5 versus 15.

5'RACE template switching produced TCR cDNA carrying a universal primer site and UMIs. MiXCR, run by TCRdb on the 5' RACE reads, gives a single entry per CDR3 protein. Here the sample spans approximately 550,000 distinct CDR3 sequences, 19% being singletons. J is TRBJ2-5 and V is TRBV3-1; tentative D call: TRBD2 (5 bases). This sample comprised PBMCs, obtained 15 days after the yellow fever booster vaccination. The sequence was collected from a man in his thirties or forties who received the YFV17D yellow fever vaccine. CDR3: CASGRGETQYF. CDR3 coding DNA: TGTGCCAGCGGAAGAGGGGAGACCCAGTACTTC.